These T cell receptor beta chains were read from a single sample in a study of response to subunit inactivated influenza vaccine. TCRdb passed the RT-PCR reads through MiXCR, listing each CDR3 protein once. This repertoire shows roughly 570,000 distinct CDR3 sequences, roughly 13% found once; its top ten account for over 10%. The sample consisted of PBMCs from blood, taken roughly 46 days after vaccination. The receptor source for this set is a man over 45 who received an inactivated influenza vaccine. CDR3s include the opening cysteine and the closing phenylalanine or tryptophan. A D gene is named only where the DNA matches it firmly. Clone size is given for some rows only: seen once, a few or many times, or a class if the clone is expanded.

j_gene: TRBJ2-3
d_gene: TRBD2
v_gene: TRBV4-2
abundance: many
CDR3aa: CASSQGSSGGDLDTQYF
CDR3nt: TGTGCCAGCAGCCAAGGATCCAGCGGGGGGGATTTAGATACGCAGTATTTT

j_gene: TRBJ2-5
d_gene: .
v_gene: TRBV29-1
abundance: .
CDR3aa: CSADQETQYF
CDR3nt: TGCAGCGCGGACCAAGAGACCCAGTACTTC

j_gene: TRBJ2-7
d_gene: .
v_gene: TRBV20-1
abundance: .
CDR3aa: CSASRFEQYF
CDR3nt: TGCAGTGCTAGTAGATTCGAGCAGTACTTC

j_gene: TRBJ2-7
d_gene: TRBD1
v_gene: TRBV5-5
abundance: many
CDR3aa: CASSLVATGTLYEQYF
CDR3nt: TGTGCCAGCAGCTTGGTGGCGACAGGGACCCTCTACGAGCAGTACTTC

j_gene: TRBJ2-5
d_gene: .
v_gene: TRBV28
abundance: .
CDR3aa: CASTPGHQETQYF
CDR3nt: TGTGCCAGCACACCGGGACACCAAGAGACCCAGTACTTC

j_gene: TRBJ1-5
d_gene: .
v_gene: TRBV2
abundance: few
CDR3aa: CASKLDISNQPQHF
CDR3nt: TGTGCCAGCAAATTGGACATTAGCAATCAGCCCCAGCATTTT

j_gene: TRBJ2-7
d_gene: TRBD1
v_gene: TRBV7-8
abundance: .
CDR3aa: CASSQGTGGVIYEQYF
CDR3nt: TGTGCCAGCAGCCAAGGGACAGGGGGCGTGATCTACGAGCAGTACTTC

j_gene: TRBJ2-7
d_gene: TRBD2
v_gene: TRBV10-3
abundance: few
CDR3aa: CAISGGTSGSPRAYEQYF
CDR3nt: TGTGCCATCAGTGGAGGGACTAGCGGGAGTCCCCGAGCTTACGAGCAGTACTTC

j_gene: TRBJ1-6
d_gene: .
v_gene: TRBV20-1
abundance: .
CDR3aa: CSAQWGTLNSPLHF
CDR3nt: TGCAGTGCCCAGTGGGGGACCTTAAATTCACCCCTCCACTTT

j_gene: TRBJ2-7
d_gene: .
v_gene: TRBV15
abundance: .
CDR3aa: CATSRDEVVGRHEQYF
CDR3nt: TGTGCCACCAGCAGAGATGAAGTAGTGGGTAGACACGAGCAGTACTTC

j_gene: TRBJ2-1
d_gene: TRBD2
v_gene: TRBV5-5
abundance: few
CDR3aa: CASSLTSGLKNEQFF
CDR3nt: TGTGCCAGCAGCCTGACTAGCGGGCTTAAGAATGAGCAGTTCTTC

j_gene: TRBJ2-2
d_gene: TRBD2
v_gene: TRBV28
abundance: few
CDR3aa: CASKLAANTGELFF
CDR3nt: TGTGCCAGCAAACTAGCGGCGAACACCGGGGAGCTGTTTTTT

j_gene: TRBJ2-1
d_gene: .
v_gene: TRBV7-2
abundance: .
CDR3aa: CASSPMTSSYNEQFF
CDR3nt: TGTGCCAGCAGCCCTATGACTAGCTCCTACAATGAGCAGTTCTTC

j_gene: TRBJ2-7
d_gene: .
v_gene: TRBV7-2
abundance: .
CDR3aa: CASSLGPLSDEQYF
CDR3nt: TGTGCCAGCAGCTTAGGTCCCCTCTCGGACGAGCAGTACTTC

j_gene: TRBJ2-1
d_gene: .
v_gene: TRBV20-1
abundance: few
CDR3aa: CSADKGNEQFF
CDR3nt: TGCAGTGCTGACAAGGGGAATGAGCAGTTCTTC

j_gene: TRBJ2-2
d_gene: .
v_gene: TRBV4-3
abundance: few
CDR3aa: CASSQEVTGELFF
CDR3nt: TGCGCCAGCAGCCAAGAGGTCACCGGGGAGCTGTTTTTT

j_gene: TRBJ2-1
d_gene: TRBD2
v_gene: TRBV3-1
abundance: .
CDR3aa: CASSQWTSRDNEQFF
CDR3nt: TGTGCCAGCAGCCAGTGGACTAGCCGAGACAATGAGCAGTTCTTC

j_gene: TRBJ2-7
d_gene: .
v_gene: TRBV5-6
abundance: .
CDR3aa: CASSLSLGRQVGEQYF
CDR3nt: TGTGCCAGCAGCTTGTCTCTGGGACGCCAGGTCGGCGAGCAGTACTTC

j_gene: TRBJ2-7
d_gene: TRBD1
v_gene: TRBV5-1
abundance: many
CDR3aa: CASSSGQEEYEQYF
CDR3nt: TGCGCCAGCAGCTCGGGACAGGAAGAATACGAGCAGTACTTC

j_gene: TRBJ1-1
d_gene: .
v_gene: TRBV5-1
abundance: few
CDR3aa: CASSLDRPKAEAFF
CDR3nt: TGCGCCAGCAGCTTGGACAGGCCCAAGGCTGAAGCTTTCTTT

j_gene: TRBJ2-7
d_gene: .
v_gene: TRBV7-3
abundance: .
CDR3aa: CASSPDRFSEQYF
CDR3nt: TGTGCCAGCAGCCCCGACAGGTTTTCCGAGCAGTACTTC

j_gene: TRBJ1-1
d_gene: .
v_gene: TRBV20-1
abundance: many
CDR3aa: CSARDIGRPQVLNTEAFF
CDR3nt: TGCAGTGCTAGAGATATTGGCAGACCCCAGGTCTTGAACACTGAAGCTTTCTTT

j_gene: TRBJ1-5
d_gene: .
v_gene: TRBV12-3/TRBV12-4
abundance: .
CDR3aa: CASSFDRRGNQPQHF
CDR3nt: TGTGCCAGCAGCTTTGACAGGAGGGGCAATCAGCCCCAGCATTTT

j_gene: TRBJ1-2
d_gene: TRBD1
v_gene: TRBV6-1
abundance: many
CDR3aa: CASSSLSGQGDYGYTF
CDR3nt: TGTGCCAGCAGCTCCTTATCAGGACAGGGGGACTATGGCTACACCTTC

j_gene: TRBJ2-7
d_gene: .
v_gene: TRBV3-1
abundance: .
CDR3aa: CASSLWGEQYF
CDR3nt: TGTGCCAGCAGCCTTTGGGGCGAGCAGTACTTC

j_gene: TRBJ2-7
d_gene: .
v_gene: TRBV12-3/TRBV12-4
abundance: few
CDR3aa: CASSFWRALHYEQYF
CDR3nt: TGTGCCAGCAGTTTCTGGCGGGCACTACACTACGAGCAGTACTTC

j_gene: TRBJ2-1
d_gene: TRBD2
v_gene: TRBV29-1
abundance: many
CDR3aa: CSVDLTSGGYNEQFF
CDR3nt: TGCAGCGTAGACCTTACTAGCGGGGGCTACAATGAGCAGTTCTTC

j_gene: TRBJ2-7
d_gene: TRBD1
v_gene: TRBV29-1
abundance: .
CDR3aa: CSAWTGTEQYF
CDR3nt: TGCAGCGCCTGGACAGGGACCGAGCAGTACTTC

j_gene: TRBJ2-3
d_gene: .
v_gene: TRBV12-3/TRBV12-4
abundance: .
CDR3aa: CASSSFIDTQYF
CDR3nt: TGTGCCAGCAGTTCTTTTATAGATACGCAGTATTTT

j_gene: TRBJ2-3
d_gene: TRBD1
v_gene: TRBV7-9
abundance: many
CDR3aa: CASRGQSTDTQYF
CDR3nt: TGTGCCAGCCGGGGACAGAGCACAGATACGCAGTATTTT

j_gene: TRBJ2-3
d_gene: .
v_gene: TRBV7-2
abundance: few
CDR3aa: CASSLVWTDTDTQYF
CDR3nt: TGTGCCAGCAGCTTAGTATGGACAGACACAGATACGCAGTATTTT

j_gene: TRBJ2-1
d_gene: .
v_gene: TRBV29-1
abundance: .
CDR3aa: CSVDPDYNERFF
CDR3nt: TGCAGCGTTGACCCGGACTACAATGAGCGGTTCTTC

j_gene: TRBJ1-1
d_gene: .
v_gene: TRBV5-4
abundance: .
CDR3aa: CASSQISGEAFF
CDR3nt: TGTGCCAGCAGCCAAATTAGTGGTGAAGCTTTCTTT

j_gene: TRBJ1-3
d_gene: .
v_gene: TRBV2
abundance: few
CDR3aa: CASSEGQTGNTIYF
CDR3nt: TGTGCCAGCAGTGAAGGGCAGACTGGAAACACCATATATTTT

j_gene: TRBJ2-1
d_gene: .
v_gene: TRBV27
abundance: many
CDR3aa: CASSLLNSHNEQFF
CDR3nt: TGTGCCAGCAGTTTATTGAACAGTCACAATGAGCAGTTCTTC